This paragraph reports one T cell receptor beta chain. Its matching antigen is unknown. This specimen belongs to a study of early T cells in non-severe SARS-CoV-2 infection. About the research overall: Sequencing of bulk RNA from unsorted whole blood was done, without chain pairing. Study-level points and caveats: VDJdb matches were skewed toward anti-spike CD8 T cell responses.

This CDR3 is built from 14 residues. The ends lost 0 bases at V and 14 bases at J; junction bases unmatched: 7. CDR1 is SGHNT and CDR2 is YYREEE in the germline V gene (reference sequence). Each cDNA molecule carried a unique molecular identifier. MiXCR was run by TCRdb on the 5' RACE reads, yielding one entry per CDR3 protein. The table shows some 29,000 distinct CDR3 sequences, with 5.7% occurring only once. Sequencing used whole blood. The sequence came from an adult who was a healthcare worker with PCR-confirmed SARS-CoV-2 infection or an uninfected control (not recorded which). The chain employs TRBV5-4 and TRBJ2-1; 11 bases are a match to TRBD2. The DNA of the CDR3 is TGTGCCAGCAGCTTGGGGACTAGCGGGCTCGGAGAGTTCTTC. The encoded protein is CASSLGTSGLGEFF.